These T cell receptor beta chains were read from a single sample in a study of T cell changes during pregnancy in multiple sclerosis. Assay used: immunoSEQ multiplex PCR; TCRdb lists only in-frame clones, some missing. Among around 100,000 clones listed, approximately 89% were seen once. The sample was peripheral blood, taken after pregnancy. These TCRs come from a female donor with multiple sclerosis, enrolled in a pregnancy study. Both conserved end residues are part of each CDR3. The order of the fields is V gene, J gene, clone size, D gene, CDR3 protein, CDR3 DNA. The D gene is left open where the match is weak. Clone size, where shown, is once, few, many, or a class for clones that have expanded.

V: TRBV6-1; J: TRBJ2-2; size: NA; D: TRBD1; CDR3: CASVRDRVTGELFF; DNA: TGTGCCAGCGTCCGGGACAGGGTCACCGGGGAGCTGTTTTTT
V: TRBV2; J: TRBJ2-3; size: NA; D: NA; CDR3: CATPGGGLGDTQYF; DNA: TGTGCCACCCCCGGTGGCGGTTTGGGAGATACGCAGTATTTT
V: TRBV19; J: TRBJ1-6; size: NA; D: NA; CDR3: CASNFHRVPYNSPLHF; DNA: TGTGCCAGTAATTTTCATCGGGTCCCCTATAATTCACCCCTCCACTTT
V: TRBV11-2; J: TRBJ1-3; size: NA; D: TRBD1; CDR3: CASSDRGRPGNTIYF; DNA: TGTGCCAGCAGCGACAGGGGGAGACCTGGAAACACCATATATTTT
V: TRBV5-5; J: TRBJ1-5; size: once; D: NA; CDR3: CASSGQVYQPQHF; DNA: TGTGCCAGCAGCGGGCAGGTCTATCAGCCCCAGCATTTT
V: TRBV27; J: TRBJ2-3; size: NA; D: TRBD2; CDR3: CASSLLAGGFDTQYF; DNA: TGTGCCAGCAGTTTACTAGCGGGGGGATTCGATACGCAGTATTTT
V: TRBV15; J: TRBJ2-3; size: NA; D: TRBD1; CDR3: CATSGTQGAYTDTQYF; DNA: TGTGCCACCAGCGGAACACAGGGGGCATACACAGATACGCAGTATTTT
V: TRBV7-9; J: TRBJ1-3; size: NA; D: TRBD1; CDR3: CASSPTLRDRAHSGNTIYF; DNA: TGTGCCAGCAGCCCTACCCTCCGGGACAGGGCTCACTCTGGAAACACCATATATTTT
V: TRBV5-1; J: TRBJ1-1; size: NA; D: NA; CDR3: CASSSQGDTEAFF; DNA: TGCGCCAGCAGCTCCCAGGGTGACACTGAAGCTTTCTTT
V: TRBV9; J: TRBJ1-1; size: few; D: NA; CDR3: CASSTQGNTEAFF; DNA: TGTGCCAGCAGCACCCAGGGTAACACTGAAGCTTTCTTT
V: TRBV7-2; J: TRBJ2-7; size: NA; D: TRBD2; CDR3: CASSLISGATVSYEQYF; DNA: TGTGCCAGCAGCTTAATCAGCGGGGCTACTGTCTCCTACGAGCAGTACTTC
V: TRBV6-6; J: TRBJ1-1; size: NA; D: TRBD1; CDR3: CASSGTGGSTEAFF; DNA: TGTGCCAGCAGTGGGACAGGGGGATCCACTGAAGCTTTCTTT
V: TRBV2; J: TRBJ1-2; size: NA; D: NA; CDR3: CASSEQGFGYTF; DNA: TGTGCCAGCAGTGAACAGGGTTTTGGCTACACCTTC
V: TRBV7-2; J: TRBJ1-6; size: NA; D: NA; CDR3: CASSPSGGGNGSPLHF; DNA: TGTGCCAGCAGCCCATCAGGTGGGGGGAACGGTTCACCCCTCCACTTT
V: TRBV7-8; J: TRBJ1-5; size: NA; D: NA; CDR3: CASSVVGRQPQHF; DNA: TGTGCCAGCAGCGTAGTCGGTCGTCAGCCCCAGCATTTT
V: TRBV6-1; J: TRBJ2-6; size: NA; D: TRBD1; CDR3: CASILDRAGANVLTF; DNA: TGTGCCAGCATTTTAGACAGGGCTGGGGCCAACGTCCTGACTTTC
V: TRBV6-5; J: TRBJ1-2; size: once; D: NA; CDR3: CASSSQLEGNYGYTF; DNA: TGTGCCAGCAGTTCCCAACTGGAGGGGAACTATGGCTACACCTTC
V: TRBV15; J: TRBJ1-1; size: NA; D: TRBD1; CDR3: CATSPQGALGTEAFF; DNA: TGTGCCACCAGCCCCCAGGGGGCGTTAGGCACTGAAGCTTTCTTT
V: TRBV15; J: TRBJ2-7; size: NA; D: NA; CDR3: CATQERGFYEQYF; DNA: TGTGCCACCCAAGAGAGGGGGTTTTACGAGCAGTACTTC
V: TRBV5-6; J: TRBJ1-2; size: NA; D: NA; CDR3: CASSPEEESYGYTF; DNA: TGTGCCAGCAGCCCTGAGGAAGAGAGCTATGGCTACACCTTC
V: TRBV15; J: TRBJ2-1; size: NA; D: NA; CDR3: CATSRAVGVSYNEQFF; DNA: TGTGCCACCAGCAGAGCCGTCGGGGTTTCCTACAATGAGCAGTTCTTC
V: TRBV6-1; J: TRBJ2-7; size: NA; D: NA; CDR3: CASNPGQFYEQYF; DNA: TGTGCCAGCAATCCCGGACAGTTCTACGAGCAGTACTTC
V: TRBV19; J: TRBJ2-2; size: NA; D: TRBD1; CDR3: CASSIDSGGSTGELFF; DNA: TGTGCCAGTAGTATAGACTCAGGGGGATCCACCGGGGAGCTGTTTTTT
V: TRBV4-1; J: TRBJ1-3; size: NA; D: NA; CDR3: CASSQVGQPGNTIYF; DNA: TGCGCCAGCAGCCAAGTTGGGCAGCCGGGAAACACCATATATTTT
V: TRBV2; J: TRBJ2-5; size: NA; D: NA; CDR3: CASNQAIGTQYF; DNA: TGTGCCAGCAACCAGGCCATTGGGACCCAGTACTTC
V: TRBV23-1; J: TRBJ1-2; size: once; D: TRBD1; CDR3: CASSPVEDRVNYGYTF; DNA: TGCGCCAGCAGTCCTGTAGAGGACAGGGTTAACTATGGCTACACCTTC